Listed here is a single T cell receptor beta chain. The count of this clone is one. Its target antigen remains unknown. Base qualities are not at hand, and no much larger clone is one base apart. The data were taken from a study of CD8+ T cells in alopecia areata listed by TCRdb under 2018. Broadly, across the study: In both human patients and the C3H/HeJ mouse model, the study applied high-throughput TCRbeta sequencing to look at T cell clonal expansion in alopecia areata. Scalp tissue and sorted CD4+ and CD8+ peripheral blood T cells from patchy and totalis/universalis alopecia areata patients and from healthy controls were covered by human TCRbeta sequencing. Scalp clonality was compared across normal scalp (n=4), patchy alopecia areata scalp (n=8), and alopecia totalis/universalis scalp (n=8). RNA came from the PAXgene miRNA kit for fixed scalp, the miRNeasy kit for PBMCs, and the RNeasy kit for mouse skin. immunoSEQ multiplex PCR using 35 Vbeta forward primers and 13 Jbeta reverse primers was used to amplify TCRbeta CDR3 regions. Summary of the overall study and its limitations: Lesional scalp, especially in alopecia totalis/universalis, showed higher clonality and more expanded CD8+ clones than normal scalp, suggesting antigenic drive. Unlike mouse skin, where gammadelta T cells dominate, normal human skin contains resident alphabeta T cells that get sequenced too, which complicates analysis of the scalp TCR repertoire. Compared with mice, TCR sequences shared between patients were less clear, possibly partly because of HLA diversity across the patient population.

CDR1 and CDR2, looked up from the germline V gene (reference sequence), are MNHEY and SMNVEV. The CDR3 measures 14 amino acids from cysteine to phenylalanine. The CDR3 DNA has 42 bases and is translated from base 1. V and J are trimmed by 5 bases and 6 bases, and the gene matches miss 8 bases of the junction. Library creation used the immunoSEQ multiplex PCR assay. For TCR sequencing, RNA was extracted from every sample and reverse transcribed into cDNA to serve as template. SuperScript III was used for first-strand cDNA synthesis, primed with a 2:1 mix of oligo-dT and random hexamers. A synthetic immune receptor repertoire was used to assess amplification bias, and residual bias was removed computationally. Turning to the authors' computational methods: Raw reads were preprocessed to remove errors, and CDR3 was defined according to IMGT conventions as the region from the conserved cysteine to phenylalanine. To get clonality, Shannon entropy was normalized by log2 of the number of productive unique TCRs and the result was subtracted from 1. Whether scalp clones were CD4 or CD8 was inferred by matching scalp TCRbeta sequences against CD4 and CD8 repertoires sorted from blood. TCRdb limited this immuneACCESS table to in-frame rearrangements with V and J called. A share of clones is missing; checked studies link under half to unresolved V genes, and the rest is unexplained. V and J calls and clone size follow that table, whereas D and trimming were derived from the DNA. A total of 65,000 to 95,000 clones appear in this sample, 51% of them only once. The ten largest clones take up under 6.5% of the sample.

From alopecia areata patients, peripheral blood was collected along with lesional scalp punch biopsies. PBMCs were isolated by density centrifugation and stained for CD3, CD4 and CD8, and CD4+ and CD8+ T cells were sorted on a FACSAria. Untreated alopecia areata patients were recruited as part of a multicenter biomarker study. In five patients from the biomarker study, blood CD8+ T cells were sorted further into NKG2D-low and NKG2D-high fractions. This TCR came from a human donor with alopecia areata. The sequenced sample consisted of NKG2D-high CD8+ T cells sorted from blood. Taken with the paper, the label for cell subset or site translates to: sorted CD8+ NKG2D-high blood T cells. Rearrangement joined TRBV27 to TRBJ2-7; 9 bases in between match TRBD1. The CDR3 protein sequence reads: CASSPAGTGTEQYF. In nucleotides, the sequence is TGTGCCAGCAGTCCCGCCGGGACAGGGACCGAGCAGTACTTC.